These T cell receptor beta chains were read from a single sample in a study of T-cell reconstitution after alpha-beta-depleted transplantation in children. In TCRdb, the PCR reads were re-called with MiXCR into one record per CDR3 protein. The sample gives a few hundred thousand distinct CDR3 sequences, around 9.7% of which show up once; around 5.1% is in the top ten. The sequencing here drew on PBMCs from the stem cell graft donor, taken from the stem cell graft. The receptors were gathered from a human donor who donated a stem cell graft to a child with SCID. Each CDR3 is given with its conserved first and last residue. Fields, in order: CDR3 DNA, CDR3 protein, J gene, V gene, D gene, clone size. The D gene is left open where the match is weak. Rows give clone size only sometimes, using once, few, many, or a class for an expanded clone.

cdr3_nt: TGTGCCAGCAGCTTTTCGGGACAGGACTACAATGAGCAGTTCTTC
cdr3_aa: CASSFSGQDYNEQFF
j_call: TRBJ2-1
v_call: TRBV5-4
d_call: TRBD1
clone_size: few

cdr3_nt: TGTGCCAGCAGCGTAACAGGGGGCACTGAAGCTTTCTTT
cdr3_aa: CASSVTGGTEAFF
j_call: TRBJ1-1
v_call: TRBV9
d_call: TRBD1
clone_size: many

cdr3_nt: TGTGCCAGCAGCTTAGAATGGCTAGCGGGGACCAACACCGGGGAGCTGTTTTTT
cdr3_aa: CASSLEWLAGTNTGELFF
j_call: TRBJ2-2
v_call: TRBV7-8
d_call: TRBD2
clone_size: many

cdr3_nt: TGCGCCAGCAGCCCGCATCCGGGACAGGCGTCCGGCTACACCTTC
cdr3_aa: CASSPHPGQASGYTF
j_call: TRBJ1-2
v_call: TRBV5-1
d_call: TRBD1
clone_size: many

cdr3_nt: TGTGCCAGCAGCGTACTTCGGGACAGAGATGGCTACACCTTC
cdr3_aa: CASSVLRDRDGYTF
j_call: TRBJ1-2
v_call: TRBV9
d_call: TRBD1
clone_size: many

cdr3_nt: TGCGCGAGCCGCGGGGTTTCTGGGGCCAACGTCCTGACTTTC
cdr3_aa: CASRGVSGANVLTF
j_call: TRBJ2-6
v_call: TRBV5-1
d_call: -
clone_size: -

cdr3_nt: TGTGCCAGCAGTTTATTCCGCGCGGGGGGCCACGAGCAGTACTTC
cdr3_aa: CASSLFRAGGHEQYF
j_call: TRBJ2-7
v_call: TRBV12-3/TRBV12-4
d_call: TRBD2
clone_size: many

cdr3_nt: TGCAGTGCTAGGGCCCCTAGAGCGGCTCAGCCCCAGCATTTT
cdr3_aa: CSARAPRAAQPQHF
j_call: TRBJ1-5
v_call: TRBV20-1
d_call: -
clone_size: many

cdr3_nt: TGTGCCAGCAGCTCCGGGACAGGAGGCGAAAAACTGTTTTTT
cdr3_aa: CASSSGTGGEKLFF
j_call: TRBJ1-4
v_call: TRBV12-3/TRBV12-4
d_call: TRBD1
clone_size: many

cdr3_nt: TGTGCCAGCAGTTACTCGGCGGCAGAGGGTCAGACTGAAGCTTTCTTT
cdr3_aa: CASSYSAAEGQTEAFF
j_call: TRBJ1-1
v_call: TRBV6-5
d_call: -
clone_size: many

cdr3_nt: TGCAGCGTACGGACAGGGACTGAAGCTTTCTTT
cdr3_aa: CSVRTGTEAFF
j_call: TRBJ1-1
v_call: TRBV29-1
d_call: TRBD1
clone_size: many

cdr3_nt: TGTGCCAGTAGTATAGGCTTCCGAGACAGATCTACTAACTATGGCTACACCTTC
cdr3_aa: CASSIGFRDRSTNYGYTF
j_call: TRBJ1-2
v_call: TRBV19
d_call: -
clone_size: few

cdr3_nt: TGTGCCAGCAGCTTAGCCCTTTTAGCGGGGGGGGACATTCAGTACTTC
cdr3_aa: CASSLALLAGGDIQYF
j_call: TRBJ2-4
v_call: TRBV7-2
d_call: TRBD2
clone_size: few

cdr3_nt: TGTGCCAGCAGCTTAGAAGCCAGGGGGAACACAGATACGCAGTATTTT
cdr3_aa: CASSLEARGNTDTQYF
j_call: TRBJ2-3
v_call: TRBV7-8
d_call: TRBD1
clone_size: many

cdr3_nt: TGTGCCAGCAGTCAAGCACGACACTCCCAGTACTTC
cdr3_aa: CASSQARHSQYF
j_call: TRBJ2-5
v_call: TRBV6-6
d_call: -
clone_size: many

cdr3_nt: TGCGCCAGCAGCCTCTTCGGGGGCCCGAAGAAAGAGACCCAGTACTTC
cdr3_aa: CASSLFGGPKKETQYF
j_call: TRBJ2-5
v_call: TRBV4-1
d_call: -
clone_size: many

cdr3_nt: TGTGCCAGCATCCCTTCAGGGGGCACTGAAGCTTTCTTT
cdr3_aa: CASIPSGGTEAFF
j_call: TRBJ1-1
v_call: TRBV7-9
d_call: TRBD1
clone_size: -

cdr3_nt: TGTGCCAGCAGCCTGGGACAGGGCGATAATTCACCCCTCCACTTT
cdr3_aa: CASSLGQGDNSPLHF
j_call: TRBJ1-6
v_call: TRBV12-3/TRBV12-4
d_call: TRBD1
clone_size: many

cdr3_nt: TGCAGTGCTAGATTGGGACAGGGGGTTGGGGCTTTCTTT
cdr3_aa: CSARLGQGVGAFF
j_call: TRBJ1-1
v_call: TRBV20-1
d_call: TRBD1
clone_size: many

cdr3_nt: TGTGCCTGGAGTAAGGGACAGGAGGACAATGAGCAGTTCTTC
cdr3_aa: CAWSKGQEDNEQFF
j_call: TRBJ2-1
v_call: TRBV30
d_call: TRBD1
clone_size: many

cdr3_nt: TGCGCCAGCAGCCCAAGCCTGGATACGCAGTATTTT
cdr3_aa: CASSPSLDTQYF
j_call: TRBJ2-3
v_call: TRBV5-1
d_call: -
clone_size: -

cdr3_nt: TGTGCCAGCAGAGGGACAGGGTCATGGCCAGGTGGCTACACCTTC
cdr3_aa: CASRGTGSWPGGYTF
j_call: TRBJ1-2
v_call: TRBV28
d_call: TRBD1
clone_size: few

cdr3_nt: TGTGCCAGCAGTTTAGCGGGGGGGACAGGTGAAAAACTGTTTTTT
cdr3_aa: CASSLAGGTGEKLFF
j_call: TRBJ1-4
v_call: TRBV12-3/TRBV12-4
d_call: TRBD1
clone_size: many

cdr3_nt: TGTGCCAGCAGTCGTGGACAGGGGGCGATTGAGCAGTACTTC
cdr3_aa: CASSRGQGAIEQYF
j_call: TRBJ2-7
v_call: TRBV12-3/TRBV12-4
d_call: TRBD1
clone_size: many

cdr3_nt: TGCAGTGGCCTCGCCTCGGGAAACTATGGCTACACCTTC
cdr3_aa: CSGLASGNYGYTF
j_call: TRBJ1-2
v_call: TRBV20-1
d_call: -
clone_size: many

cdr3_nt: TGTGCCAGCAGTTTAGGGGGGGGGAACGAGCAGTACTTC
cdr3_aa: CASSLGGGNEQYF
j_call: TRBJ2-7
v_call: TRBV27
d_call: TRBD2
clone_size: many

cdr3_nt: TGCAGGGCACACGGTTTGAACACTGAAGCTTTCTTT
cdr3_aa: CRAHGLNTEAFF
j_call: TRBJ1-1
v_call: TRBV20-1
d_call: -
clone_size: many

cdr3_nt: TGTGCCAGCAGTTATCACGGCAGGAACACCGGGGAGCTGTTTTTT
cdr3_aa: CASSYHGRNTGELFF
j_call: TRBJ2-2
v_call: TRBV12-3/TRBV12-4
d_call: -
clone_size: few

cdr3_nt: TGTGCCAGCAGTAACCGGGCCCACTCTGGAAACACCATATATTTT
cdr3_aa: CASSNRAHSGNTIYF
j_call: TRBJ1-3
v_call: TRBV12-3/TRBV12-4
d_call: -
clone_size: many

cdr3_nt: TGTGCCAGCAGTGGACAGGAATCCTACGAGCAGTACTTC
cdr3_aa: CASSGQESYEQYF
j_call: TRBJ2-7
v_call: TRBV12-3/TRBV12-4
d_call: TRBD1
clone_size: many

cdr3_nt: TGTGCCAGCAGAGCGACGGGCAATCAGCCCCAGCATTTT
cdr3_aa: CASRATGNQPQHF
j_call: TRBJ1-5
v_call: TRBV2
d_call: -
clone_size: -

cdr3_nt: TGCAGCGTTGAGGGGGGGGGCGCACACGCTGAAGCTTTCTTT
cdr3_aa: CSVEGGGAHAEAFF
j_call: TRBJ1-1
v_call: TRBV29-1
d_call: -
clone_size: -

cdr3_nt: TGCAGTGCAGGCCCTCGGACGGAGACCCAGTACTTC
cdr3_aa: CSAGPRTETQYF
j_call: TRBJ2-5
v_call: TRBV20-1
d_call: -
clone_size: many

cdr3_nt: TGTGCCAGCAGCGTAGAGGCAGGAATCACCGGGGAGCTGTTTTTT
cdr3_aa: CASSVEAGITGELFF
j_call: TRBJ2-2
v_call: TRBV9
d_call: -
clone_size: many

cdr3_nt: TGCAGTGCTAGACAGCCGGACCCGTCGCCCCAGCATTTT
cdr3_aa: CSARQPDPSPQHF
j_call: TRBJ1-5
v_call: TRBV20-1
d_call: -
clone_size: -

cdr3_nt: TGCAGTGCTAGTAAAGGGTCGGGCTACACCTTC
cdr3_aa: CSASKGSGYTF
j_call: TRBJ1-2
v_call: TRBV20-1
d_call: -
clone_size: many

cdr3_nt: TGCAGTGCTAGACTGCATCCTTCCGGGGAGACCCAGTACTTC
cdr3_aa: CSARLHPSGETQYF
j_call: TRBJ2-5
v_call: TRBV20-1
d_call: -
clone_size: many

cdr3_nt: TGTGCCAGCAGCTTGGTGGCAGGTAATCAGCCCCAGCATTTT
cdr3_aa: CASSLVAGNQPQHF
j_call: TRBJ1-5
v_call: TRBV5-5
d_call: -
clone_size: many

cdr3_nt: TGTGCCAGCAGCGTAATGGGGGAAGGAGAGCAGTACTTC
cdr3_aa: CASSVMGEGEQYF
j_call: TRBJ2-7
v_call: TRBV9
d_call: -
clone_size: -

cdr3_nt: TGTGCCAGCACCATTGTCAGCGACGGCAATCAGCCCCAGCATTTT
cdr3_aa: CASTIVSDGNQPQHF
j_call: TRBJ1-5
v_call: TRBV7-2
d_call: -
clone_size: many

cdr3_nt: TGTGCCAGCAGCCACCTGGACAGCAATGAGCAGTTCTTC
cdr3_aa: CASSHLDSNEQFF
j_call: TRBJ2-1
v_call: TRBV6-2/TRBV6-3
d_call: -
clone_size: many

cdr3_nt: TGTGCCAGCAGTTTATCCCCCCCGACCGGGTACGAGCAGTACTTC
cdr3_aa: CASSLSPPTGYEQYF
j_call: TRBJ2-7
v_call: TRBV28
d_call: -
clone_size: many

cdr3_nt: TGCGCCAGCAGCCCTAGTGACAGAGGAAACACTGAAGCTTTCTTT
cdr3_aa: CASSPSDRGNTEAFF
j_call: TRBJ1-1
v_call: TRBV5-1
d_call: -
clone_size: many

cdr3_nt: TGCAGTGCTAGTGGACTAACCACAGATACGCAGTATTTT
cdr3_aa: CSASGLTTDTQYF
j_call: TRBJ2-3
v_call: TRBV20-1
d_call: -
clone_size: -

cdr3_nt: TGTGCCAGCAGCTGGGGGTCGGATCCCGGAGCTTTCTTT
cdr3_aa: CASSWGSDPGAFF
j_call: TRBJ1-1
v_call: TRBV5-5
d_call: -
clone_size: many

cdr3_nt: TGTGCCAGCAGCTTATTTCAGGGGAGCTACGAGCAGTACTTC
cdr3_aa: CASSLFQGSYEQYF
j_call: TRBJ2-7
v_call: TRBV7-2
d_call: -
clone_size: many

cdr3_nt: TGCGCCAGCAGCGGAGAGGTCCTTTCGCAGCAGTACTTC
cdr3_aa: CASSGEVLSQQYF
j_call: TRBJ2-7
v_call: TRBV5-1
d_call: -
clone_size: many

cdr3_nt: TGTGCCAGCAGCTTAGCTTGGGGGTCCAATCAGCCCCAGCATTTT
cdr3_aa: CASSLAWGSNQPQHF
j_call: TRBJ1-5
v_call: TRBV7-9
d_call: -
clone_size: many

cdr3_nt: TGCAGTGCTAGAGAAAGCGGGGCGGTCCGTTACAATGAGCAGTTCTTC
cdr3_aa: CSARESGAVRYNEQFF
j_call: TRBJ2-1
v_call: TRBV20-1
d_call: TRBD2
clone_size: many

cdr3_nt: TGCGCCAGCAGCTTGGCCCCAGGACAGGGAGCAGATACGCAGTATTTT
cdr3_aa: CASSLAPGQGADTQYF
j_call: TRBJ2-3
v_call: TRBV5-1
d_call: TRBD1
clone_size: many

cdr3_nt: TGTGCCAGCAGCCCAACGATTCAGGGTAATCAGCCCCAGCATTTT
cdr3_aa: CASSPTIQGNQPQHF
j_call: TRBJ1-5
v_call: TRBV6-1
d_call: -
clone_size: many

cdr3_nt: TGTGCCAGCAGTTACAGGGGGAGTAGCTATGGCTACACCTTC
cdr3_aa: CASSYRGSSYGYTF
j_call: TRBJ1-2
v_call: TRBV27
d_call: TRBD1
clone_size: many

cdr3_nt: TGCGCCAGCTACACCCGGGGGCCAGGGGGGGCAGTAAGACAGCCCCAGCATTTT
cdr3_aa: CASYTRGPGGAVRQPQHF
j_call: TRBJ1-5
v_call: TRBV5-1
d_call: TRBD1
clone_size: few

cdr3_nt: TGTGCCAGCAGCGCCACAGATACGCAGTATTTT
cdr3_aa: CASSATDTQYF
j_call: TRBJ2-3
v_call: TRBV9
d_call: -
clone_size: many

cdr3_nt: TGTGCCAGCAGCTTAGAGGCGACGTATTCCTACAATGAGCAGTTCTTC
cdr3_aa: CASSLEATYSYNEQFF
j_call: TRBJ2-1
v_call: TRBV7-9
d_call: -
clone_size: -

cdr3_nt: TGTGCCAGCAGCTGGGCTAGCGGACAAGAGACCCAGTACTTC
cdr3_aa: CASSWASGQETQYF
j_call: TRBJ2-5
v_call: TRBV7-9
d_call: TRBD2
clone_size: -